Reported below is one TCR beta chain. The treatment is: randomized to nivolumab then ipilimumab (arm A) or the reverse (arm B). Patients had received no earlier DNA-damaging chemotherapy. Sorted cells were live CD3+CD8+, lacking CD19 and CD56, from PBMCs. This entry belongs to a study of sequential checkpoint blockade in melanoma. Study as a whole: After both sequences, patients received maintenance nivolumab.

The method was immunoSEQ multiplex PCR; TCRdb's version includes in-frame clones alone and lacks a portion of them. This repertoire shows fewer than 4,500 clones, about 60% found once; its top ten account for around 20%. This CDR3 region has 15 residues. V shed 0 bases and J 2 bases; nucleotides not matched to a gene: 3. The V gene's germline CDR1 is KGHSH and CDR2 LQKENI. This sequence joins TRBV18 and TRBJ1-2; 7 bases are a match to TRBD1. The origin of this receptor is a human donor with melanoma. The starting material was CD8+ T cells sorted from blood (inferred from file names), obtained from a patient given nivolumab and ipilimumab in sequence. The DNA of the CDR3 is TGTGCCAGCTCACCACCGGGACAGAGGAACTATGGCTACACCTTC. Protein sequence: CASSPPGQRNYGYTF.